These T cell receptor beta chains were read from a single sample in a study of chemoradiotherapy in HPV16-positive cancers. The protocol was immunoSEQ multiplex PCR, while the TCRdb copy is restricted to in-frame clones and leaves out a portion. Among 30,000 to 35,000 clones, roughly 77% were seen once, and the ten largest hold about 3.8%. The sequencing used blood, collected from a patient who underwent chemoradiotherapy. All receptors derive from a human donor with HPV-associated anogenital cancer. Each CDR3 is given with its conserved first and last residue. A D gene is named only where the DNA matches it firmly. The size entry is marked missing in some rows and otherwise reads once, few, many or a size class.

TRBV15	TRBJ2-3	-	-	TGTGCCACCAGCTCGAGGGGTACCACAGATACGCAGTATTTT	CATSSRGTTDTQYF
TRBV2	TRBJ2-2	once	-	TGTGCCAGCAGTGAATGGGGGGCCGGGGAGCTGTTTTTT	CASSEWGAGELFF
TRBV5-5	TRBJ1-1	few	-	TGTGCCAGCAGCTTGGTAGGGAGGACTGAAGCTTTCTTT	CASSLVGRTEAFF
TRBV5-8	TRBJ2-5	-	-	TGTGCCAGCAGCTTGGTCGCCGGGACTCTTCGAGAGACCCAGTACTTC	CASSLVAGTLRETQYF
TRBV11-3	TRBJ2-7	-	-	TGTGCCAGCAGCTTAGGGACGGGCTACGAGCAGTACTTC	CASSLGTGYEQYF
TRBV27	TRBJ2-1	-	TRBD2	TGTGCCAGCAGACCAATGTGGGGGGGAAATGAGCAGTTCTTC	CASRPMWGGNEQFF
TRBV11-1	TRBJ2-5	-	TRBD2	TGTGCCAGCAGCTTAGTCCAGCGGGGGGGCGGGGAGACCCAGTACTTC	CASSLVQRGGGETQYF
TRBV10-3	TRBJ2-3	-	TRBD1	TGTGCCATCAATGCAAACAGGGGGCAGGTAGATACGCAGTATTTT	CAINANRGQVDTQYF
TRBV5-1	TRBJ2-3	-	-	TGCGCCAGCAGCTTGGACGGAACTCATACGCAGTATTTT	CASSLDGTHTQYF
TRBV7-7	TRBJ2-2	-	TRBD1	TGTGCCAGCAGCTCCTATGGACAGGGGAAGGACACCGGGGAGCTGTTTTTT	CASSSYGQGKDTGELFF
TRBV13	TRBJ1-6	-	-	TGTGCCAGCACCGAACAGATCTTTGGTTCACCCCTCCACTTT	CASTEQIFGSPLHF
TRBV29-1	TRBJ2-5	few	-	TGCAGCGCCGACTATGGGCCCAAGGAGACCCAGTACTTC	CSADYGPKETQYF
TRBV19	TRBJ2-7	-	TRBD1	TGTGCCAGTAGTATTAAGACAGGGGGCTACTACGAGCAGTACTTC	CASSIKTGGYYEQYF
TRBV13	TRBJ2-7	few	-	TGTGCCAGCAGCTTAGTCCCCGGGGAACCGTACTTC	CASSLVPGEPYF
TRBV5-5	TRBJ1-2	few	-	TGTGCCAGCAGCTTGGTTGCTAACGCTGGCTACACCTTC	CASSLVANAGYTF
TRBV15	TRBJ2-7	once	TRBD1	TGTGCCACCAGGGCCCGGGCAGGGGGAAACGGAAGCTCCTACGAGCAGTACTTC	CATRARAGGNGSSYEQYF
TRBV11-3	TRBJ2-7	-	-	TGTGCCAGCAGCTTAGATCCCGGGGCCAGCGAGCAGTACTTC	CASSLDPGASEQYF
TRBV2	TRBJ1-3	-	-	TGTGCCAGCGAAGAACAGCGCTCTGGAAACACCATATATTTT	CASEEQRSGNTIYF
TRBV7-2	TRBJ2-1	-	TRBD2	TGTGCCAGCGCAAGCGGGGGGGCCAACAATGAGCAGTTCTTC	CASASGGANNEQFF
TRBV30	TRBJ1-3	-	-	TGTGCCTGGAGTGTAGGGGGCTCTGGAAACACCATATATTTT	CAWSVGGSGNTIYF
TRBV19	TRBJ2-7	few	TRBD2	TGTGCCAGTGGGACTAGCGGGGTGCTCTACGAGCAGTACTTC	CASGTSGVLYEQYF
TRBV6-6	TRBJ1-5	few	-	TGTGCCAGCAGTTACTCGTTAGAGGGCAATCAGCCCCAGCATTTT	CASSYSLEGNQPQHF
TRBV18	TRBJ1-1	few	-	TGTGCCAGCTCACCACAGATCCCTTACGACTATACCGTCGGCGGCACTGAAGCTTTCTTT	CASSPQIPYDYTVGGTEAFF
TRBV19	TRBJ1-2	-	-	TGTGCCAGTAGGGACTACAGCAGGGGCCATGGCTACACCTTC	CASRDYSRGHGYTF
TRBV19	TRBJ2-5	once	TRBD1	TGTGCCAGTACCATGGGGGGACAGGGAGAGACCCAGTACTTC	CASTMGGQGETQYF
TRBV4-1	TRBJ1-5	few	TRBD1	TGCGCCAGCAGCCATGGGACAGGGGGCAATCAGCCCCAGCATTTT	CASSHGTGGNQPQHF
TRBV6-6	TRBJ2-7	-	TRBD2	TGTGCCAGCAGTCGGACTAGCGGGTTCCCCTACGAGCAGTACTTC	CASSRTSGFPYEQYF
TRBV5-8	TRBJ1-1	-	TRBD1	TGTGCCAGCAGCTGGGGGGACAGATCACACACTGAAGCTTTCTTT	CASSWGDRSHTEAFF
TRBV7-9	TRBJ1-2	-	-	TGTGCCAGCAGCTTAGGGGTAAATGGCTACACCTTC	CASSLGVNGYTF
TRBV28	TRBJ1-2	-	-	TGTGCCAGCAGTTCCCTCCATTTTGGCTACACCTTC	CASSSLHFGYTF